Sequencing of this T cell receptor beta chain was carried out in a study of post-analysis software for immune sequencing data. Concerning this clonotype: Antigen specificity is unknown.

There are 18 residues in the CDR3. J gave up 4 bases and V 5 bases, and 12 bases lay outside the gene matches. The germline CDR1 and CDR2 sequences are SEHNR and FQNEAQ (reference sequence). Unique molecular identifiers were built into the TCR beta cDNA libraries. TCRdb re-analysed the PCR reads in MiXCR, keeping a single row per CDR3 protein. The data show hundreds of thousands of distinct CDR3 sequences, 25% to 30% seen once. Regarding the study as a whole: A handful of TRBV segments were significantly more frequent in patients than in controls. TRBV5-6, TRBV5-1 and TRBV20-1 were among these segments. Diversity measured as normalized Chao1 was significantly lower in multiple sclerosis patients than in controls.

The sequencing sample was made of blood. This receptor was identified in a girl aged 10 to 17 with multiple sclerosis. This rearrangement joins TRBV7-9 to TRBJ2-1; TRBD2 matches 12 bases. The CDR3 coding sequence is TGTGCCAGCAGCCCCGGGACTAGCGGGCGAGTGGATTACAATGAGCAGTTCTTC. Its translation is CASSPGTSGRVDYNEQFF. Full variable domain (missing parts from reference TRBV7-9 and TRBJ2-1): DTGVSQNPRHKITKRGQNVTFRCDPISEHNRLYWYRQTLGQGPEFLTYFQNEAQLEKSRLLSDRFSAERPKGSFSTLEIQRTEQGDSAMYLCASSPGTSGRVDYNEQFFGPGTRLTVL.